This TCR beta chain was captured by sequencing in a study of cytomegalovirus exposure and HLA in healthy donors. General observations from the study: Among TCR beta chains, those listed as cytomegalovirus-associated numbered 164. CMV antigen specificity of a few CMV-associated chains was confirmed in vitro. The analysis excluded some indistinguishable V segments, including TRBV6-2 and TRBV6-3. Immune exposure information comprised only CMV serostatus.

As concerns this clone: Its antigen is not identified.

The CDR3 length is 15 residues. Germline V lookup: CDR1 MNHNS, CDR2 SASEGT. V lost 9 bases, J lost 0 bases, and 9 bases stayed unmatched. With 60 Vbeta and 13 Jbeta primers, the PCR was carried out. The data were produced by immunoSEQ multiplex PCR, yet TCRdb's version contains in-frame clones alone and is incomplete. Listed are 30,000 to 50,000 clones; 3.2% falls within the top ten. Sequencing used PBMCs. The sequence was obtained from a woman aged 25 to 45 in good health and CMV-seropositive. V usage is TRBV6-1 and J usage is TRBJ2-7; 9 positions match TRBD1. This CDR3 reads CASVQGTGSSYEQYF. The CDR3 nucleotides read TGTGCCAGTGTACAAGGGACAGGGTCCTCCTACGAGCAGTACTTC.